This section outlines one T cell receptor beta chain sequence together with its context. The data were produced by immunoSEQ multiplex PCR, yet TCRdb's version contains in-frame clones alone and is incomplete. The data contain under 200,000 clones, approximately 91% of them singletons. This entry belongs to a study of blood T cell repertoires in COVID-19. This CDR3 has 16 amino acids. The V segment lost 4 bases and the J segment 3 bases; nucleotides outside the gene matches: 5. Per the germline V gene, CDR1 is SGDLS and CDR2 is YYNGEE. Sequencing used peripheral blood. The rearrangement uses TRBV9 and TRBJ1-4, with 11 bases matching TRBD1. This TCR came from a man between 45 and 60 years old with acute or convalescent COVID-19. CDR3 sequence reads: CASSPGQGAANEKLFF. The CDR3 nucleotides are TGTGCCAGCAGCCCCGGACAGGGGGCTGCTAATGAAAAACTGTTTTTT.